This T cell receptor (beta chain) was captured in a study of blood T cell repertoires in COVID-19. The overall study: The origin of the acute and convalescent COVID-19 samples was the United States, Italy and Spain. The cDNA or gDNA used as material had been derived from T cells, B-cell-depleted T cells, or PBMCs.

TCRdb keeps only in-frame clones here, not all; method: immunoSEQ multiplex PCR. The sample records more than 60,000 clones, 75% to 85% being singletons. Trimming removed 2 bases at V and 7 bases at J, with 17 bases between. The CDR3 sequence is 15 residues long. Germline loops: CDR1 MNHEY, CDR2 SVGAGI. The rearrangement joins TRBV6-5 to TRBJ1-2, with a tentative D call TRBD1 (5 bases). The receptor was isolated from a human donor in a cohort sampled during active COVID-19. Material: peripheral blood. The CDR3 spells CASSYGAQGLFGYTF. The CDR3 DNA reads TGTGCCAGCAGTTACGGGGCCCAGGGATTGTTTGGCTACACCTTC.